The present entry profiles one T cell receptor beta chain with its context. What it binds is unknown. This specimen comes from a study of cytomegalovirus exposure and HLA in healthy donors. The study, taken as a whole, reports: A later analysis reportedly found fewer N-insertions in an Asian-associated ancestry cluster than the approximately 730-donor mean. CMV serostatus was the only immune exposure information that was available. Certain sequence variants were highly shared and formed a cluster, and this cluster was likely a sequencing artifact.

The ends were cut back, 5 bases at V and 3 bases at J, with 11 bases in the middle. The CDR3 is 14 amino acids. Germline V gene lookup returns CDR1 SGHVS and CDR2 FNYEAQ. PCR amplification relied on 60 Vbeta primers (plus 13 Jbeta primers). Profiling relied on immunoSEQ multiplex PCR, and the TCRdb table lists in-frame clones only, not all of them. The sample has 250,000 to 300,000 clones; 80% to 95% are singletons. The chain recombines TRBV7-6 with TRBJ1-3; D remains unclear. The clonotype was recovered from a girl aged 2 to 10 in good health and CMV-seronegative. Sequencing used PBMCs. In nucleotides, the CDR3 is TGTGCCAGCAGCCTCATGACGGGTGGAAACACCATATATTTT. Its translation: CASSLMTGGNTIYF. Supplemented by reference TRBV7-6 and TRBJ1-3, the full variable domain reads GAGVSQSPRYKVTKRGQDVALRCDPISGHVSLYWYRQALGQGPEFLTYFNYEAQQDKSGLPNDRFSAERPEGSISTLTIQRTEQRDSAMYRCASSLMTGGNTIYFGEGSWLTVV.